This passage covers 18 T cell receptor beta chains from one sample sequenced in a study of blood T cell repertoires in COVID-19. Data came from immunoSEQ multiplex PCR; TCRdb stores just in-frame clones and leaves some out. The data hold 30,000 to 35,000 clones, with roughly 73% observed a single time. Sequenced sample: peripheral blood. These receptors were collected from a man older than 75 with active or convalescent COVID-19.

The chain combines TRBV5-6 with TRBJ2-1; D is perhaps TRBD2 (5 bases). The germline V gene has CDR1 SGHDT and CDR2 YYEEEE. The V end was cut by 2 bases, the J end by 2 bases, with 11 bases between. CDR3 length equals 15 residues. CDR3 region: CASSFDGETYNEQFF. The CDR3 nucleotides read TGTGCCAGCAGCTTCGACGGGGAGACCTACAATGAGCAGTTCTTC.

The chain has TRBV6-6 and TRBJ1-6, with 7 nucleotides matching TRBD1. The junction had 3 bases not matched to a gene; V was cut back by 9 bases and J by 4 bases. Germline V gene lookup returns CDR1 MNHNY and CDR2 SVGAGI (reference sequence). The CDR3 totals 13 residues. The CDR3 DNA reads TGTGCCAGTTACAGGGGATATAATTCACCCCTCCACTTT. Protein sequence: CASYRGYNSPLHF.

This clone was found a few times. V and J are TRBV10-1 and TRBJ2-7; D call uncertain. In germline, CDR1 is WNHNN, CDR2 SYGVQD (reference sequence). This CDR3 has 12 residues. The V end was cut by 3 bases, the J end by 7 bases, with 10 bases between. The CDR3, as DNA: TGCGCCAGCAGTGACTCATCTAGGGAGCAGTACTTC. Translating gives CASSDSSREQYF.

The chain is built from TRBV3-1 (or the pseudogene TRBV3-2) and TRBJ1-2; D uncertain. Trimming took 2 bases from V and 8 from J, leaving 12 bases between them. Germline loops: CDR1 LGHDT, CDR2 YNNKEL (reference sequence). This CDR3 has 13 amino acids. The CDR3 region is CASSQLSGEGYTF. The DNA of the CDR3 is TGTGCCAGCAGCCAATTATCTGGGGAGGGCTACACCTTC.

The genes are TRBV15 and TRBJ2-7; 8 bases align to TRBD1. CDR3 length: 15 amino acids. The germline gives CDR1 LNHNV, CDR2 YYDKDF (reference sequence). V lost 3 bases to trimming and J lost 2 bases; unmatched junction nucleotides: 6. The CDR3 sequence is CATSRGTGNTYEQYF. The DNA for the CDR3 is TGTGCCACCAGCAGGGGGACAGGTAATACCTACGAGCAGTACTTC.

The chain has TRBV28 and TRBJ1-1; D call uncertain. The ends were cut back, 11 bases at V and 0 bases at J, with 10 bases in the middle. This CDR3 has 12 residues. Germline-derived CDR1 and CDR2 are MDHEN and SYDVKM. The CDR3 loop is CASGFVNTEAFF. The CDR3 DNA reads as TGTGCCTCCGGGTTCGTGAACACTGAAGCTTTCTTT.

This chain uses TRBV28 with TRBJ1-4; 7 bases are shared with TRBD1. CDR1 is MDHEN, CDR2 SYDVKM, per germline. This CDR3 spans 15 amino acids. V gave up 2 bases and J gave up 0 bases; unmatched junction bases: 0. The CDR3 DNA reads as TGTGCCAGCAGTTTACAGGGGGCAACTAATGAAAAACTGTTTTTT. It translates to CASSLQGATNEKLFF.

This chain uses TRBV27 with TRBJ1-6, with 7 nucleotides matching TRBD1. V dropped 7 bases and J dropped 8; count of bases not matched to a gene: 8. The CDR3 totals 14 residues. Germline V CDR1 and CDR2: MNHEY, SMNVEV (reference sequence). CDR3 amino acids: CASTRQGLDSPLHF. CDR3 DNA: TGTGCCAGCACCCGACAGGGTTTAGATTCACCCCTCCACTTT.

The rearrangement uses TRBV5-1 and TRBJ2-3, with 8 bases identical to TRBD2. From germline, CDR1 is SGHRS and CDR2 YFSETQ. With 4 bases clipped from V and 0 bases from J, the junction kept 13 bases outside the gene matches. CDR3 size: 18 residues. The CDR3 DNA reads as TGCGCCAGCAGCATCCGTAGCGGGAATCGAGGGAGCACAGATACGCAGTATTTT. This translates into CASSIRSGNRGSTDTQYF.

The chain links TRBV5-1 to TRBJ2-2; 9 nucleotides align to TRBD2. The CDR3 sequence is 15 residues long. Germline V lookup: CDR1 SGHRS, CDR2 YFSETQ. J lost 4 bases, V lost 4 bases, and 5 bases had no gene match. Here the CDR3 reads CASSASGIGTGELFF. The DNA of the CDR3 is TGCGCCAGCAGCGCTAGCGGGATCGGCACCGGGGAGCTGTTTTTT.

The rearrangement links TRBV18 to TRBJ2-1; D gene ambiguous. This CDR3 comprises 14 residues. The ends were cut back, 2 bases at V and 9 bases at J, with 14 bases in the middle. CDR1 and CDR2 (germline): KGHSH, LQKENI. The CDR3 sequence is CASSPVVQSIEQFF. Here the CDR3 DNA reads TGTGCCAGCTCACCAGTTGTACAGTCGATTGAGCAGTTCTTC. Full variable domain (rest looked up from reference TRBV18 and TRBJ2-1): NAGVMQNPRHLVRRRGQEARLRCSPMKGHSHVYWYRQLPEEGLKFMVYLQKENIIDESGMPKERFSAEFPKEGPSILRIQQVVRGDSAAYFCASSPVVQSIEQFFGPGTRLTVL.

V is TRBV25-1 and J is TRBJ2-7, with 8 bases lining up with TRBD2. With V trimmed by 2 bases and J by 2 bases, 8 bases remained unmatched. The CDR3 sequence is 16 residues long. Germline CDR1 MGHDK, CDR2 SYGVNS. CDR3 sequence (DNA): TGTGCCAGCAGTGAAAGGGAGCGGGAGCCCGCCTACGAGCAGTACTTC. Translation gives CASSEREREPAYEQYF.

The chain employs TRBV28 and TRBJ2-7; D is perhaps TRBD2 (6 bases). Germline loops: CDR1 MDHEN, CDR2 SYDVKM. V lost 5 bases to trimming and J lost 2 bases, with 10 bases between them. The CDR3 length is 13 residues. The CDR3 spells CASSPTSTYEQYF. In nucleotides, the CDR3 is TGTGCCAGCAGTCCGACTAGTACCTACGAGCAGTACTTC.

This clone was detected a few times. This chain uses TRBV19 with TRBJ2-7, with 8 bases lining up with TRBD1. The CDR3 has 17 amino acids. J was trimmed by 5 bases and V by 8 bases; bases with no gene match: 20. The germline CDR1 and CDR2 sequences are LNHDA and SQIVND (reference sequence). The DNA of the CDR3 is TGTGCCAGTGACTCTGGGCAGGGGGCCGTTTCTTTCCACGAGCAGTACTTC. Amino acid sequence: CASDSGQGAVSFHEQYF.

The sample holds one count of this clone. V gene TRBV5-4 combines with J gene TRBJ2-3; 7 nucleotides agree with TRBD2. The CDR3 consists of 16 residues. Trimming took 6 bases from V and 3 from J; bases not matched to a gene: 13. The V gene's germline CDR1 is SGHNT and CDR2 YYREEE (reference sequence). Written as DNA, the CDR3 is TGTGCCAGCACCATAGGAGGGAGGGTTCGAACAGATACGCAGTATTTT. It is translated as CASTIGGRVRTDTQYF.

V and J are TRBV28 and TRBJ2-7, with 8 bases fitting TRBD2. CDR1 and CDR2 (germline): MDHEN, SYDVKM. The CDR3 loop spans 16 amino acids. Losses at the gene ends were 6 bases for V and 0 bases for J; bases not matched to a gene: 10. CDR3 region: CASRTTVAGTSYEQYF. Here the CDR3 DNA reads TGTGCCAGCAGGACGACCGTAGCGGGAACCTCCTACGAGCAGTACTTC.

The chain couples TRBV11-2 to TRBJ2-5; 13 bases are shared with TRBD2. In germline, CDR1 is SGHAT, CDR2 FQNNGV. This CDR3 is 17 amino acids long. V was pared by 0 bases and J by 4 bases, with 5 bases of the junction left unmatched. CDR3 bases: TGTGCCAGCAGCTTAGACGGACTAGCGGGAGCTGGAGAGACCCAGTACTTC. Translating it yields CASSLDGLAGAGETQYF.

The rearrangement links TRBV27 to TRBJ1-3; 8 bases match TRBD1. The CDR3 runs 14 residues. The trim removed 2 bases at V and 4 bases at J, leaving 1 base unmatched. Germline V gives CDR1 MNHEY, CDR2 SMNVEV (reference sequence). CDR3 sequence reads: CASSLTGGGNTIYF. The CDR3 bases are TGTGCCAGCAGTTTAACAGGGGGAGGAAACACCATATATTTT.